This note documents a single T cell receptor (beta chain) sequence. Antigen unknown. Assay: immunoSEQ multiplex PCR; the TCRdb copy retains only in-frame clones and omits some. The top ten clones hold about 2.8% of a sample with approximately 180,000 clones, about 92% of them seen once. These data belong to a study of T cell responses to AZD1222 COVID-19 vaccine. Overall study findings and caveats: With two AZD1222 doses given, Spike-specific TCR breadth and depth both rose.

CDR1 is SGHVS, CDR2 FNYEAQ, per germline. CDR3 length: 15 residues. The V gene lost 5 bases and the J gene lost 1 base, with 11 bases spanning the gap. This chain uses TRBV7-6 with TRBJ2-2; the D gene is possibly TRBD2 (6 bases). The TCR originated in an adult in good health. The sample in question was peripheral blood, obtained on day 0 of AZD1222 vaccination. The CDR3 DNA sequence: TGTGCCAGCAGCCATCCGGGGGAGAACACCGGGGAGCTGTTTTTT. Translated, it gives CASSHPGENTGELFF.